Below, 25 T cell receptor beta chains from the same sample are listed, as sequenced in a study of vaccination effects on CD4 cells after COVID-19. Clones were sequenced by immunoSEQ multiplex PCR, and TCRdb holds only the in-frame ones, with some missing. The profile shows about 73,000 clones, around 73% of them singletons. Their antigens remain unidentified. Isolation of CD4+ T cells took place after about ten days of culture. Two doses of BNT162b2 or mRNA-1273 vaccine were administered to participants. The sample in question was CD4+ T cells from PBMCs cultured without peptide, obtained after COVID-19 vaccination. Source of these receptors: a human donor who received a COVID-19 vaccine.

The V gene is TRBV9, the J gene TRBJ1-6; 9 nucleotides align to TRBD1. Germline CDR1 reads SGDLS; CDR2 reads YYNGEE. With V trimmed by 4 bases and J by 8 bases, 7 bases remained unmatched. This CDR3 is built from 15 residues. This CDR3 reads CASSPSTGGDSPLHF. In nucleotides, the CDR3 is TGTGCCAGCAGCCCTTCGACAGGGGGGGATTCACCCCTCCACTTT.

The rearrangement uses TRBV30 and TRBJ1-6; D not certain. The CDR3 has 14 residues. CDR1 is GTSNPN, CDR2 SVGIG, per germline (reference sequence). V was pared by 0 bases and J by 7 bases, with 10 bases between. The CDR3 DNA follows: TGTGCCTGGAGTGTACCACCCCCAAATTCACCCCTCCACTTT. Encoded protein: CAWSVPPPNSPLHF. Filled out from reference TRBV30 and TRBJ1-6, the complete variable domain reads SQTIHQWPATLVQPVGSPLSLECTVEGTSNPNLYWYRQAAGRGLQLLFYSVGIGQISSEVPQNLSASRPQDRQFILSSKKLLLSDSGFYLCAWSVPPPNSPLHFGNGTRLTVT.

The chain couples TRBV7-8 to TRBJ2-1, with TRBD2 matching 16 bases. CDR1 is SGHVS and CDR2 is FQNEAQ in the germline V gene. Germline trimming cut 5 bases from V and 5 bases from J; bases unmatched to any gene: 12. The CDR3 is made up of 19 amino acids. The CDR3 protein is CASSPRGLAGGPRHNEQFF. In DNA form, the CDR3 reads TGTGCCAGCAGCCCCCGGGGACTAGCGGGGGGGCCCAGACACAATGAGCAGTTCTTC. The full variable domain, rest sourced from reference TRBV7-8 and TRBJ2-1, is GAGVSQSPRYKVAKRGQDVALRCDPISGHVSLFWYQQALGQGPEFLTYFQNEAQLDKSGLPSDRFFAERPEGSVSTLKIQRTQQEDSAVYLCASSPRGLAGGPRHNEQFFGPGTRLTVL.

The CDR3 loop is CASTQGQQVSGNTIYF. The DNA for the CDR3 is TGCGCCAGCACCCAGGGACAGCAAGTCTCTGGAAACACCATATATTTT. The chain joins TRBV10-1 to TRBJ1-3; 7 bases are shared with TRBD1. This CDR3 region has 16 residues. V dropped 7 bases and J dropped 0; count of bases not matched to a gene: 9. Germline CDR1 reads WNHNN; CDR2 reads SYGVQD (reference sequence).

This clone was found a few times. The chain recombines TRBV5-6 with TRBJ2-7, with D possibly called TRBD1 or TRBD2 (5 bases each). The germline CDR1 and CDR2 sequences are SGHDT and YYEEEE. V lost 2 bases and J 5 bases, leaving 14 bases between the germline ends. This CDR3 has 14 residues. Here the CDR3 DNA reads TGTGCCAGCAGCTTAGGGACCAGCGCCCACGAGCAGTACGTC. As protein: CASSLGTSAHEQYV.

V and J are TRBV11-2 and TRBJ1-2, with a weak D call TRBD1 (5 bases). The CDR3 is 15 amino acids. V lost 0 bases, J lost 3 bases, and 11 bases lay in between. Germline loops: CDR1 SGHAT, CDR2 FQNNGV. As DNA, the CDR3 is TGTGCCAGCAGCTTAGATCTCGGGGGATACTATGGCTACACCTTC. It yields the protein CASSLDLGGYYGYTF.

The chain uses TRBV5-1 and TRBJ1-4; the D gene is possibly TRBD1 (6 bases). Germline CDR1 SGHRS, CDR2 YFSETQ. This CDR3 has 14 residues. Trimming removed 0 bases at V and 7 bases at J, with 10 bases between. CDR3 sequence: CASSLGGGSEKLFF. The CDR3 DNA follows: TGCGCCAGCAGCTTGGGGGGGGGCAGTGAAAAACTGTTTTTT.

This clone has only a few counts. The gene calls are TRBV7-2 and TRBJ1-5; unclear D gene. Between the trimmed V and J ends, which lost 1 base and 5 bases, there was a span of 9 bases. There are 14 residues in the CDR3. From germline, CDR1 is SGHTA and CDR2 FQGNSA. Here the CDR3 DNA reads TGTGCCAGCAGCTTAGGGTTGTGGGATCAGCCCCAGCATTTT. Protein product: CASSLGLWDQPQHF.

This clone appeared a few times. The genes are TRBV6-5 and TRBJ2-6; D is unresolved. V lost 2 bases and J lost 0, with 5 bases in between. The CDR3 sequence is 15 residues long. Germline CDR1 is MNHEY and CDR2 is SVGAGI. The CDR3 DNA is TGTGCCAGCAGTTACGAGTACTCTGGGGCCAACGTCCTGACTTTC. Its protein product is CASSYEYSGANVLTF.

The rearrangement uses TRBV15 and TRBJ2-3; D gene uncertain. V gave up 2 bases and J gave up 3 bases, with 3 bases separating them. Germline loops: CDR1 LNHNV, CDR2 YYDKDF (reference sequence). The CDR3 is 12 amino acids. The CDR3 nucleotides read TGTGCCACCAGCAGAACAACAGATACGCAGTATTTT. Translation gives CATSRTTDTQYF.

CDR3 loop: CASSQQSSYNSPLHF. CDR3 nucleotides: TGTGCCAGCAGCCAACAGAGCTCCTATAATTCACCCCTCCACTTT. The chain combines TRBV27 with TRBJ1-6; D unclear. From germline, CDR1 is MNHEY and CDR2 SMNVEV (reference sequence). Trimming left V 6 bases short and J 0 bases short, with 9 bases between. This CDR3 has 15 amino acids.

The chain recombines TRBV6-1 with TRBJ1-3; 8 bases match TRBD1. The CDR3 has 16 residues. CDR1 and CDR2 from the germline V gene are MNHNS and SASEGT. V lost 4 bases, J lost 4 bases, and 9 bases stayed unmatched. The CDR3 DNA sequence: TGTGCCAGCAGTGGACAGACAGGGGTGGACGGAAACACCATATATTTT. It translates to CASSGQTGVDGNTIYF.

This clone was observed a single time. The J gene is TRBJ2-5, the V gene TRBV5-1; D perhaps matches TRBD1 (7 bases). Between the trimmed V and J ends, which lost 9 bases and 2 bases, there was a span of 14 bases. Germline-derived CDR1 and CDR2 are SGHRS and YFSETQ. The CDR3 loop spans 13 amino acids. This CDR3 reads CATRETGQETQYF. In DNA form, the CDR3 reads TGCGCCACCCGGGAGACAGGGCAAGAGACCCAGTACTTC.

The rearrangement links TRBV5-1 to TRBJ1-4; D gene uncertain. The CDR3 covers 14 residues. The V and J ends lost 4 bases and 8 bases respectively, with 15 bases between them. Germline V gene data show CDR1 as SGHRS and CDR2 as YFSETQ. CDR3 residues: CASSITGIGEKLFF. CDR3 nucleotides: TGCGCCAGCAGCATAACGGGTATTGGGGAAAAACTGTTTTTT. The full variable domain, completed using reference TRBV5-1 and TRBJ1-4, is KAGVTQTPRYLIKTRGQQVTLSCSPISGHRSVSWYQQTPGQGLQFLFEYFSETQRNKGNFPGRFSGRQFSNSRSEMNVSTLELGDSALYLCASSITGIGEKLFFGSGTQLSVL.

The chain recombines TRBV6-1 with TRBJ1-4, with D perhaps TRBD1 (5 bases). V was trimmed by 9 bases and J by 7 bases, leaving 12 bases between them. CDR1 and CDR2 (germline): MNHNS, SASEGT. The CDR3 extends over 12 amino acids. The CDR3 is CASKGEIEKLFF. The CDR3 coding sequence is TGTGCCAGTAAAGGGGAGATTGAAAAACTGTTTTTT.

This clone has a single count. Written as DNA, the CDR3 is TGTGCCAGCAGAACGAACAGGGGGAGCACCGGGGAGCTGTTTTTT. Protein sequence: CASRTNRGSTGELFF. The V call is TRBV6-6, the J call TRBJ2-2; 8 bases fit TRBD1. CDR3 length: 15 residues. J lost 4 bases, V lost 6 bases, and 7 bases had no gene match. The germline CDR1 and CDR2 sequences are MNHNY and SVGAGI (reference sequence).

This chain links TRBV10-2 with TRBJ2-7; the match to TRBD2 covers 11 bases. V shed 6 bases and J 7 bases; nucleotides not matched to a gene: 8. The CDR3 is 14 residues long. The germline V gene encodes CDR1 WSHSY and CDR2 SAAADI. The CDR3: CASRLAGGPGEQYV. The CDR3, as DNA: TGCGCCAGCAGGCTAGCGGGGGGCCCGGGAGAGCAGTACGTC.

The chain links TRBV27 to TRBJ1-2; 7 bases agree with TRBD1. CDR3 length equals 17 residues. The ends lost 4 bases at V and 2 bases at J; junction bases unmatched: 13. Germline assignment: CDR1 MNHEY and CDR2 SMNVEV (reference sequence). The CDR3 DNA reads as TGTGCCAGCAGTTCGCCCTCGGAGACAGGGTTCAACTATGGCTACACCTTC. Translating it yields CASSSPSETGFNYGYTF.

V and J are TRBV6-5 and TRBJ2-5; D possibly corresponds to TRBD1 (5 bases). The germline V and J ends were trimmed by 0 bases and 7 bases, with 12 bases remaining between them. Germline CDR1 and CDR2: MNHEY and SVGAGI. The CDR3 runs 14 residues. The CDR3 loop is CASSYSFDRGTQYF. CDR3 sequence (DNA): TGTGCCAGCAGTTACTCGTTTGATAGGGGGACCCAGTACTTC.

The chain couples TRBV28 to TRBJ2-5, with 11 bases aligning to TRBD1. V trimming: 6 bases; J trimming: 0 bases; junction bases outside the gene matches: 6. The CDR3 totals 16 residues. Germline values: CDR1 MDHEN, CDR2 SYDVKM. The CDR3 sequence: CASSTPGQGDQETQYF. The CDR3 DNA follows: TGTGCCAGCAGCACCCCGGGACAGGGGGACCAAGAGACCCAGTACTTC.

This chain uses TRBV6-5 with TRBJ1-6, with D unclear. The V gene lost 6 bases and the J gene lost 6 bases, with 12 bases spanning the gap. Per the germline V gene, CDR1 is MNHEY and CDR2 is SVGAGI. CDR3 length: 14 residues. The CDR3 spells CASRRTNSNSPLHF. In DNA, the CDR3 is TGTGCCAGCAGGCGGACTAACTCTAATTCACCCCTCCACTTT.

The genes are TRBV5-1 and TRBJ2-2, with 7 bases fitting TRBD2. The CDR3 is 14 amino acids. The V gene's germline CDR1 is SGHRS and CDR2 YFSETQ. Trimming cost V 4 bases and J 7 bases; bases outside gene matches: 7. CDR3 residues: CASSIGTMRGELFF. DNA of the CDR3: TGCGCCAGCAGCATCGGGACTATGCGCGGGGAGCTGTTTTTT.

This rearrangement joins TRBV7-2 to TRBJ1-2; D perhaps matches TRBD1 (6 bases). V lost 1 base and J lost 8, with 14 bases in between. CDR1 is SGHTA, CDR2 FQGNSA, per germline. This CDR3 is 14 amino acids long. CDR3 DNA: TGTGCCAGCAGCTTAGTACGGGGGGCAGTAGGCTACACCTTC. Translated: CASSLVRGAVGYTF.

The chain joins TRBV4-1 to TRBJ2-1; 7 bases are a match to TRBD2. Germline V gene sequence: CDR1 MGHRA, CDR2 YSYEKL. This CDR3 is built from 17 residues. Trimming took 1 base from V and 0 from J; bases not matched to a gene: 6. The CDR3: CASSQGGAGSSYNEQFF. DNA of the CDR3: TGCGCCAGCAGCCAAGGGGGAGCGGGGAGCTCCTACAATGAGCAGTTCTTC.

In nucleotides, the CDR3 is TGTGCCAGTTCTAGCGGGGGGGCAGGAAATGAGCAGTTCTTC. Translated, it gives CASSSGGAGNEQFF. V is TRBV6-5 and J is TRBJ2-1; 12 nucleotides agree with TRBD2. The CDR3 has 14 residues. V gave up 9 bases and J gave up 7 bases; unmatched junction bases: 7. CDR1 and CDR2 (germline): MNHEY, SVGAGI.